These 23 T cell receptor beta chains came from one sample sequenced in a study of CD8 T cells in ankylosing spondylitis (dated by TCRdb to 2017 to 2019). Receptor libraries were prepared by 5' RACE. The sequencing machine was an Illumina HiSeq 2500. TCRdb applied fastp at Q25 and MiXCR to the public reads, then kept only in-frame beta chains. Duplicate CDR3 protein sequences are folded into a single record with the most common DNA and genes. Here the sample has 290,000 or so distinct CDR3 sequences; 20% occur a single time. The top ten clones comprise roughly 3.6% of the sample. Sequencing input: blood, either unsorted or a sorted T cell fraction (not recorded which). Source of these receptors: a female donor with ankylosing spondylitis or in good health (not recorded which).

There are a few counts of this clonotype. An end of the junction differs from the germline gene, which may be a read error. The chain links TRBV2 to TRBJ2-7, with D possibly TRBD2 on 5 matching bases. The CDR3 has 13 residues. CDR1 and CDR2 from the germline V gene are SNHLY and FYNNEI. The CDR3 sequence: CASGERYSYEQYF. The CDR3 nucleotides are TGTGCCAGCGGGGAGCGGTACTCCTACGAGCAGTACTTT.

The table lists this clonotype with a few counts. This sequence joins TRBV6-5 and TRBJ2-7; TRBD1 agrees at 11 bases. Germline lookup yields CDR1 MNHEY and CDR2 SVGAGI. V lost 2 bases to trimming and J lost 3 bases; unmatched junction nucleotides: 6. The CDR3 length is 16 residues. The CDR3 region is CASSYPGQGAVYEQYF. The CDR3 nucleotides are TGTGCCAGCAGTTACCCCGGACAGGGGGCGGTCTACGAGCAGTACTTC.

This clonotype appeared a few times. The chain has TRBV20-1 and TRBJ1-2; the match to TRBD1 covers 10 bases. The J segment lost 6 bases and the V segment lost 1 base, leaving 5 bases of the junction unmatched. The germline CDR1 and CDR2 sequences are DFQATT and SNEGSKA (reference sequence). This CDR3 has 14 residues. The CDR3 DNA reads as TGCAGTGCTAGAGCCATGGACAGGGGGGATGGCTACACCTTC. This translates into CSARAMDRGDGYTF.

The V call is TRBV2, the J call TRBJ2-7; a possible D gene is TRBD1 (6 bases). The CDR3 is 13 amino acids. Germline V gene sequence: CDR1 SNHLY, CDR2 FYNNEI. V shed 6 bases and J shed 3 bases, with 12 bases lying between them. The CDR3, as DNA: TGTGCCAGCAGCCAACAGGGTTACTACGAGCAGTACTTC. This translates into CASSQQGYYEQYF.

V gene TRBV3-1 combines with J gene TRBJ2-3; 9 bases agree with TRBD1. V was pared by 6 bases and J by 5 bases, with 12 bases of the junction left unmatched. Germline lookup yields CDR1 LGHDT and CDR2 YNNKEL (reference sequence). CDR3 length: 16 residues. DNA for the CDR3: TGTGCCAGCAGAGGAGGCCTGGGACAGGGCGGAGATACGCAGTATTTT. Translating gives CASRGGLGQGGDTQYF.

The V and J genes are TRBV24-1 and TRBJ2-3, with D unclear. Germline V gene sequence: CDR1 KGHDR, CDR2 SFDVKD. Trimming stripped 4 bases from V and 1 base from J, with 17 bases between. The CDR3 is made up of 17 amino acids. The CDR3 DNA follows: TGTGCCACCAGTGACTCCCGGCCTTCAGGAGGCACAGATACGCAGTATTTT. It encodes CATSDSRPSGGTDTQYF.

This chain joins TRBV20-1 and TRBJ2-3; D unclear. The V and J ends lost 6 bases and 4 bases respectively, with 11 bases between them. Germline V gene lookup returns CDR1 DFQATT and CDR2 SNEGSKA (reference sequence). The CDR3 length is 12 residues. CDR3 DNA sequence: TGCAGTGCAGAGTTGGGGTCAGATACGCAGTATTTT. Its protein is CSAELGSDTQYF.

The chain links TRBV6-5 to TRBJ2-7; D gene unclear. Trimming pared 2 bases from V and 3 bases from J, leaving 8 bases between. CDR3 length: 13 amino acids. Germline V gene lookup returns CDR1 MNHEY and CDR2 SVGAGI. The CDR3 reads CASSYGSDYEQYF. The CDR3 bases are TGTGCCAGCAGTTACGGGTCCGACTACGAGCAGTACTTC.

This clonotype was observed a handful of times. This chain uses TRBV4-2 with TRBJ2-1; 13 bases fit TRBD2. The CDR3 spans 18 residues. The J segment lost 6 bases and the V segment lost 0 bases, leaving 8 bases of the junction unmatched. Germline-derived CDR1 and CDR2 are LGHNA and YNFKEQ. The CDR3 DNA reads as TGTGCCAGCAGCCAAGAAATGAGGGGACTAGCGGGGCCCAATGAGCAGTTCTTC. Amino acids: CASSQEMRGLAGPNEQFF.

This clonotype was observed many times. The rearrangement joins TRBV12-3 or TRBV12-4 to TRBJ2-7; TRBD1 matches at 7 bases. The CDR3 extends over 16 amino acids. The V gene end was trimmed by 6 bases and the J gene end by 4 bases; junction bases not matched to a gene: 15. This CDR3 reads CASSSTGARDYYEQYF. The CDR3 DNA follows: TGTGCCAGCAGCAGTACAGGGGCCAGGGATTATTACGAGCAGTACTTC.

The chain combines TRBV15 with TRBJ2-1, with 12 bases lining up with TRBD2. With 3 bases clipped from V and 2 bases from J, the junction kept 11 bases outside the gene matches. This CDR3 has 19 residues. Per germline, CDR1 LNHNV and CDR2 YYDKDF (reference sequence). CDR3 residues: CATSRTSGGAGSPYNEQFF. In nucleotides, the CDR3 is TGTGCCACCAGCAGGACTAGCGGGGGCGCGGGGAGCCCCTACAATGAGCAGTTCTTC.

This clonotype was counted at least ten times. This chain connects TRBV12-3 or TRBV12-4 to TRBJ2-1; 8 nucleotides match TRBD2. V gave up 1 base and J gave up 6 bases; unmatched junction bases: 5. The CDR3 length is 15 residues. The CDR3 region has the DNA TGTGCCAGCAGTTTAGGTAGCGGGATTCGCAATGAGCAGTTCTTC. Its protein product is CASSLGSGIRNEQFF.

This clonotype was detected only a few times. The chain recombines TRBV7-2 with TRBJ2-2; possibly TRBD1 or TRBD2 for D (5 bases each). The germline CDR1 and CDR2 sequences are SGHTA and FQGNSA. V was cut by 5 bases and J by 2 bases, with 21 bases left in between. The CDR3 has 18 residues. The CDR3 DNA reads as TGTGCCAGCAGCCCCCTAAGTTGGGGGAGAGGAAACACCGGGGAGCTGTTTTTT. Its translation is CASSPLSWGRGNTGELFF.

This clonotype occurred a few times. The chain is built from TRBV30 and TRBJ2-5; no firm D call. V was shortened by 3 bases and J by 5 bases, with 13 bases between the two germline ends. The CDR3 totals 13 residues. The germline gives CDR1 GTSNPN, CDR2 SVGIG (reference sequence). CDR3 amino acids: CAWSGRRKETQYF. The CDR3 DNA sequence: TGTGCCTGGAGCGGGCGGAGAAAGGAGACCCAGTACTTC.

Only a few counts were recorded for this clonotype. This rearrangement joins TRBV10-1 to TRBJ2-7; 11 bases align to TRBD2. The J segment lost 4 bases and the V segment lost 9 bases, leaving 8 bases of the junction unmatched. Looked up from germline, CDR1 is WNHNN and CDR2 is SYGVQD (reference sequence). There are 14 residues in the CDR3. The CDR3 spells CARQPGLADYEQYF. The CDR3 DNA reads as TGCGCCAGACAACCGGGACTAGCGGATTACGAGCAGTACTTC.

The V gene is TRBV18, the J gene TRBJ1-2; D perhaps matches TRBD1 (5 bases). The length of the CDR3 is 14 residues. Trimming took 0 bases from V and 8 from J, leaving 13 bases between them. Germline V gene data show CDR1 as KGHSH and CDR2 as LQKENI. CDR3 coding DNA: TGTGCCAGCTCACCACCCGCCAGGGAGGGCGGCTACACCTTC. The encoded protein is CASSPPAREGGYTF.

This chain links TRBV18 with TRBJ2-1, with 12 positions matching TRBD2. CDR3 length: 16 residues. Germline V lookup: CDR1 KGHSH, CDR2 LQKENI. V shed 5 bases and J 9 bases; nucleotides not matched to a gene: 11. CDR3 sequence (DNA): TGTGCCAGCTCATCGACTAGCGGGAGAGGGGGAAGTGAGCAGTTCTTC. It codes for CASSSTSGRGGSEQFF.

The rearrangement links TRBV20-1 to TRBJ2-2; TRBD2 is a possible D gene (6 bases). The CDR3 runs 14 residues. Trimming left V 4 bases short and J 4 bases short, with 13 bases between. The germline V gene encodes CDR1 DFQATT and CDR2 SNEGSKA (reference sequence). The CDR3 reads CSAIRERGTGELFF. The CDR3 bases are TGCAGTGCTATCCGGGAGAGGGGCACCGGGGAGCTGTTTTTT.

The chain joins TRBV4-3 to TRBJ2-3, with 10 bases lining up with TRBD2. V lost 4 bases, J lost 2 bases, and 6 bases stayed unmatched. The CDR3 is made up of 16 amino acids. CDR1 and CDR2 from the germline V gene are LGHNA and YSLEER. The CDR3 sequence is CASSLGLADSTDTQYF. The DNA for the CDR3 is TGCGCCAGCAGCCTTGGACTAGCGGATTCCACAGATACGCAGTATTTT.

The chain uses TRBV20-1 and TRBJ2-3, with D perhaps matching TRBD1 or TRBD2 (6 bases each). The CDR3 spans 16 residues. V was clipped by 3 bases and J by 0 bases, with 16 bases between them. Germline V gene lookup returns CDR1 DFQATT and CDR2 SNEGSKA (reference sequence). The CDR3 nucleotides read TGCAGTGCTAGTTGGGGGCTAGCGCCTAGCACAGATACGCAGTATTTT. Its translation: CSASWGLAPSTDTQYF.

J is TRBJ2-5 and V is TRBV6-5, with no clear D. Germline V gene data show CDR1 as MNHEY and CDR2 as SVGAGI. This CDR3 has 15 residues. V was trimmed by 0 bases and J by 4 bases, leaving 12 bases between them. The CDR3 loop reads CASSYSLGTLETQYF. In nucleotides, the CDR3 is TGTGCCAGCAGTTACTCGTTGGGTACCCTAGAGACCCAGTACTTC.

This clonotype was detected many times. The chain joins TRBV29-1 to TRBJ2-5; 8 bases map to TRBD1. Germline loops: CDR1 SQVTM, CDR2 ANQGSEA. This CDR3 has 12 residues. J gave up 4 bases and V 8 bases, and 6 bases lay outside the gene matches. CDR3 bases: TGCAGCTTCCAACAGGGGGGAGAGACCCAGTACTTC. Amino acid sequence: CSFQQGGETQYF.

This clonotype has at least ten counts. The CDR3 DNA reads TGCAGCGTAGACGACAGGGGACCCCGCGAGGCTTTCTTT. Its translation: CSVDDRGPREAFF. The chain employs TRBV29-1 and TRBJ1-1, with 8 bases identical to TRBD1. Germline CDR1 and CDR2: SQVTM and ANQGSEA. The CDR3 is 13 residues long. With 6 bases clipped from V and 11 bases from J, the junction kept 14 bases outside the gene matches.